These 2 T cell receptor beta chains were sequenced from one sample in a study of naive and memory T cell subsets. An equimolar mix of two oligonucleotides served as the beta constant-region primer for TRBC1 and TRBC2. Ligated cDNA was amplified by four rounds of PCR with nested alpha and beta constant-region primers and SP2. TCRdb reprocessed the UMI-ligation and nested PCR reads with MiXCR, giving one entry per CDR3 protein. The sample yields 85,000 or so distinct CDR3 sequences, 9% seen once. Material for sequencing was naive CD8+ T cells from blood. The receptors shown here come from a human donor in good health.

This clonotype appeared many times. V is TRBV15 and J is TRBJ2-7; 7 bases line up with TRBD2. Looked up from germline, CDR1 is LNHNV and CDR2 is YYDKDF (reference sequence). The CDR3 totals 14 residues. V dropped 1 base and J dropped 3; count of bases not matched to a gene: 3. CDR3 nucleotides: TGTGCCACCAGCAGAGGACTAGCCTTCTACGAGCAGTACTTC. It specifies CATSRGLAFYEQYF.

In the case of this clonotype: A much bigger clone sits one base away, suggesting this may be a read error. The chain has TRBV6-6 and TRBJ2-3, with unresolved D. Looked up from germline, CDR1 is MNHNY and CDR2 is SVGAGI (reference sequence). CDR3 length: 15 amino acids. CDR3 bases: TGTGTCAGCAGTTACTCGGAGACCGCCACAGATACGCAGTATTTT. Protein: CVSSYSETATDTQYF.